What follows are 18 T cell receptor beta chains derived from one specimen sequenced in a study of cytomegalovirus exposure and HLA in healthy donors (dated by TCRdb to the late 2010s). Receptors were amplified or captured by the immunoSEQ multiplex PCR assay. A mixture of 60 forward primers for TCR Vbeta segments and 13 reverse primers for TCR Jbeta segments was used in the multiplex PCR. TCRdb's version of the immuneACCESS table is confined to in-frame rearrangements and falls short of the full clone set. An unresolved V gene accounts for under half of the shortfall where checked; the remainder is of unknown origin. For this sample the table gives 90,000 to 95,000 clones, of which more than 70% were detected only once. The leading ten clones occupy 2% to 2.5% of the sample. The sample taken for sequencing was PBMCs. The receptors shown here come from a man aged 18 to 35 in good health and CMV-seronegative.

This clone was detected a few times. The sample holds other DNA sequences that translate to the same CDR3. V gene TRBV7-9 combines with J gene TRBJ1-1; D gene uncertain. The CDR3 has 13 amino acids. Germline CDR1 is SEHNR and CDR2 is FQNEAQ (reference sequence). Trimming removed 0 bases from V and 1 base from J, with 3 bases in between. The CDR3 sequence: CASSLARNTEAFF. The CDR3 DNA is TGTGCCAGCAGCTTAGCCCGGAACACTGAAGCTTTCTTT.

The J gene is TRBJ1-1, the V gene TRBV27; TRBD1 agrees at 10 bases. Germline CDR1 is MNHEY and CDR2 is SMNVEV (reference sequence). The CDR3 is 12 amino acids. The J segment lost 11 bases and the V segment lost 6 bases, leaving 6 bases of the junction unmatched. The CDR3 nucleotides read TGTGCCAGCAGCTACGGGACAGGGGAGGCTTTCTTT. Its protein is CASSYGTGEAFF.

This clone occurred once. This chain connects TRBV5-6 to TRBJ2-2, with TRBD2 as a possible D gene (6 bases). The CDR3 spans 14 residues. The germline V gene has CDR1 SGHDT and CDR2 YYEEEE. Trimming removed 0 bases from V and 4 bases from J, with 7 bases in between. In DNA form, the CDR3 reads TGTGCCAGCAGCTTGGGCGGGACCACCGGGGAGCTGTTTTTT. Its translation: CASSLGGTTGELFF.

V usage is TRBV19 and J usage is TRBJ1-1, with D perhaps matching TRBD1 (5 bases). The V end lost 5 bases, the J end lost 4 bases, and 23 bases lay between the germline ends. CDR3 size: 17 residues. Germline V gene sequence: CDR1 LNHDA, CDR2 SQIVND (reference sequence). The DNA for the CDR3 is TGTGCCAGTAGTCCCGCGTTACAGGCCGTTTGGGGCACTGAAGCTTTCTTT. Protein product: CASSPALQAVWGTEAFF. The entire variable domain, with the rest obtained from reference TRBV19 and TRBJ1-1, is as follows: DGGITQSPKYLFRKEGQNVTLSCEQNLNHDAMYWYRQDPGQGLRLIYYSQIVNDFQKGDIAEGYSVSREKKESFPLTVTSAQKNPTAFYLCASSPALQAVWGTEAFFGQGTRLTVV.

The rearrangement joins TRBV2 to TRBJ1-1; D is undetermined. Germline CDR1 SNHLY, CDR2 FYNNEI. V was shortened by 8 bases and J by 9 bases, with 16 bases between the two germline ends. CDR3 length: 12 amino acids. The CDR3 region is CASEGLGGKAFF. The CDR3 nucleotides are TGTGCCAGCGAAGGGCTAGGCGGGAAAGCTTTCTTT.

V usage is TRBV5-1 and J usage is TRBJ1-1; D is possibly TRBD1 (5 bases). CDR3 length: 15 amino acids. V was clipped by 0 bases and J by 2 bases, with 11 bases between them. Germline V gene data show CDR1 as SGHRS and CDR2 as YFSETQ. The CDR3 nucleotides are TGCGCCAGCAGCTTGGAACAGGCCCTTAACACTGAAGCTTTCTTT. Translation: CASSLEQALNTEAFF. The complete variable domain, with remaining parts taken from reference TRBV5-1 and TRBJ1-1, reads KAGVTQTPRYLIKTRGQQVTLSCSPISGHRSVSWYQQTPGQGLQFLFEYFSETQRNKGNFPGRFSGRQFSNSRSEMNVSTLELGDSALYLCASSLEQALNTEAFFGQGTRLTVV.

The chain links TRBV5-1 to TRBJ1-1; D unclear. The CDR3 extends over 13 amino acids. Looked up from germline, CDR1 is SGHRS and CDR2 is YFSETQ. V lost 5 bases to trimming and J lost 3 bases, with 11 bases between them. The CDR3 spells CASRAGGYTEAFF. Here the CDR3 DNA reads TGCGCCAGCAGGGCAGGTGGGTACACTGAAGCTTTCTTT.

This clone was counted a few times. This chain links TRBV4-1 with TRBJ2-7; 8 positions agree with TRBD1. Trimming removed 4 bases from V and 1 base from J; junction bases left unmatched: 6. There are 15 residues in the CDR3. In germline, CDR1 is MGHRA, CDR2 YSYEKL. This chain's CDR3 is CASSRAGTGSYEQYF. The CDR3 DNA is TGCGCCAGCAGCCGAGCCGGGACAGGATCCTACGAGCAGTACTTC.

The chain combines TRBV29-1 with TRBJ2-3, with 9 bases matching TRBD2. This CDR3 has 14 amino acids. J lost 5 bases, V lost 7 bases, and 10 bases had no gene match. CDR1 is SQVTM and CDR2 is ANQGSEA in the germline V gene. The CDR3 sequence is CSGGSGGYIDTQYF. DNA for the CDR3: TGCAGCGGGGGGAGCGGGGGGTACATAGATACGCAGTATTTT.

The gene calls are TRBV12-5 and TRBJ2-5; 12 bases align to TRBD2. Germline values: CDR1 LGHNT, CDR2 FRNRAP. The CDR3 length is 14 residues. V trimming: 7 bases; J trimming: 5 bases; junction bases outside the gene matches: 5. CDR3 DNA sequence: TGTGCTAGTGCTCCTAGCGGGGGGGTCGAGACCCAGTACTTC. Protein product: CASAPSGGVETQYF.

The chain recombines TRBV12-5 with TRBJ2-7; 9 nucleotides line up with TRBD1. The CDR3 extends over 12 amino acids. CDR1 LGHNT and CDR2 FRNRAP come from the germline V gene. J gave up 5 bases and V 6 bases, and 2 bases lay outside the gene matches. The CDR3 spells CASGGQGNEQYF. The CDR3, as DNA: TGTGCTAGTGGAGGACAGGGGAACGAGCAGTACTTC.

The rearrangement uses TRBV7-9 and TRBJ2-5, with TRBD1 as a possible D gene (6 bases). The end of the DNA is better explained by TRBJ2-7, so the J call may be wrong. Per the germline V gene, CDR1 is SEHNR and CDR2 is FQNEAQ (reference sequence). This CDR3 comprises 16 residues. The chain's CDR3 is CASSLASGGPSYEQYF. The CDR3, as DNA: TGTGCCAGCAGCTTGGCATCTGGGGGCCCCTCTTACGAGCAGTACTTC.

The rearrangement joins TRBV10-3 to TRBJ2-3, with D tentatively TRBD2 (5 bases). The CDR3 has 12 amino acids. Germline assignment: CDR1 ENHRY and CDR2 SYGVKD. With 9 bases removed from V and 0 bases from J, the gap between germline ends came to 7 bases. The CDR3 region is CAMRTSTDTQYF. The DNA of the CDR3 is TGTGCCATGCGGACTAGCACAGATACGCAGTATTTT.

This clone was seen once. The rearrangement uses TRBV5-1 and TRBJ1-1, with D hard to call. Germline V gene lookup returns CDR1 SGHRS and CDR2 YFSETQ. The V and J ends lost 4 bases and 1 base respectively, with 14 bases between them. The CDR3 has 15 residues. DNA of the CDR3: TGCGCCAGCAGCGATACCGGACTGCCGAACACTGAAGCTTTCTTT. Translated, it gives CASSDTGLPNTEAFF.

The chain has TRBV7-9 and TRBJ1-6; D not certain. This CDR3 contains 16 residues. The germline gives CDR1 SEHNR, CDR2 FQNEAQ (reference sequence). Deletions cut 5 bases from V and 3 bases from J, with 14 bases between. The CDR3 bases are TGTGCCAGCAGCGCTGTTCTTCGGAGCTATAATTCACCCCTCCACTTT. It yields the protein CASSAVLRSYNSPLHF.

The V gene is TRBV4-1, the J gene TRBJ1-2; 7 bases are a match to TRBD1. Trimming took 3 bases from V and 4 from J; bases not matched to a gene: 11. Germline assignment: CDR1 MGHRA and CDR2 YSYEKL. The CDR3 is 16 residues long. The CDR3 nucleotides read TGCGCCAGCAGCCAGAACCCTGGGACAGTACTCTATGGCTACACCTTC. Encoded protein: CASSQNPGTVLYGYTF.

The V and J genes are TRBV30 and TRBJ2-2; D may be TRBD1 (6 bases). The CDR3 runs to 17 residues. CDR1 and CDR2 from the germline V gene are GTSNPN and SVGIG (reference sequence). Trimming removed 0 bases at V and 0 bases at J, with 14 bases between. CDR3 DNA: TGTGCCTGGAGTGTACAGGGTTCATGGCCGAACACCGGGGAGCTGTTTTTT. Amino acid sequence: CAWSVQGSWPNTGELFF.

The V gene is TRBV20-1, the J gene TRBJ1-1; D ambiguous. The V gene lost 6 bases and the J gene lost 1 base, with 6 bases spanning the gap. The CDR3 is made up of 11 amino acids. From germline, CDR1 is DFQATT and CDR2 SNEGSKA (reference sequence). The CDR3 is CSAPGNTEAFF. The CDR3 DNA reads as TGCAGTGCGCCGGGGAACACTGAAGCTTTCTTT.